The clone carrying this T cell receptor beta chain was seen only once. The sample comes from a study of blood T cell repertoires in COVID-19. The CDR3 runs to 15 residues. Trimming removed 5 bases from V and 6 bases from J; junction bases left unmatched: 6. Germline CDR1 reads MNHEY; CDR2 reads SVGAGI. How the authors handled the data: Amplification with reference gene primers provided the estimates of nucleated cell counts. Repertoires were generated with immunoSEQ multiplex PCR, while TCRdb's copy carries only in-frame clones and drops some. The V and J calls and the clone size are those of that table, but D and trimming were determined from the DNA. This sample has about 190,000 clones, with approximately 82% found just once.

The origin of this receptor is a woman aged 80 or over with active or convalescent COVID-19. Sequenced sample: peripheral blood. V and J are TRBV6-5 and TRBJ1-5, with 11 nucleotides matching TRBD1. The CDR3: CASSKDRGQGQPQHF. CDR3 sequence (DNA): TGTGCCAGCAGTAAGGACAGGGGGCAAGGTCAGCCCCAGCATTTT.